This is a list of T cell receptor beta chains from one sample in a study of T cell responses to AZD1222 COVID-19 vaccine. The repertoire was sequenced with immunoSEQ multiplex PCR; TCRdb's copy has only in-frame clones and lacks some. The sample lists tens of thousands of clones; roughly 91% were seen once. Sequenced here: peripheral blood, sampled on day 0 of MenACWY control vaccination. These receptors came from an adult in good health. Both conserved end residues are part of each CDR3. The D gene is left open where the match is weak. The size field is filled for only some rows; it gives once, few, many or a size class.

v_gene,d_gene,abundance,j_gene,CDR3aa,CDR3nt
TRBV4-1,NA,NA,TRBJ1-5,CASSPVGSFQPQHF,TGCGCCAGCAGCCCGGTCGGGTCTTTTCAGCCCCAGCATTTT
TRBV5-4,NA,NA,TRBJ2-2,CASSLGVGELFF,TGTGCCAGCAGCTTGGGTGTCGGGGAGCTGTTTTTT
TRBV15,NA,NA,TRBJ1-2,CATSRGTNYGYTF,TGTGCCACCAGCAGGGGGACTAACTATGGCTACACCTTC
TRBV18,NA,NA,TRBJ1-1,CASSPRANTEAFF,TGTGCCAGCTCACCACGGGCGAACACTGAAGCTTTCTTT
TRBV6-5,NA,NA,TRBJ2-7,CASTRGYEQYF,TGTGCCAGCACCAGGGGATACGAGCAGTACTTC
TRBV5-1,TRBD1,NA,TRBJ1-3,CASSLAGQGGNTIYF,TGCGCCAGCAGCTTGGCCGGACAGGGAGGAAACACCATATATTTT
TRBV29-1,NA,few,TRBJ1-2,CSAGEGGYGYTF,TGCAGTGCGGGCGAGGGCGGCTATGGCTACACCTTC
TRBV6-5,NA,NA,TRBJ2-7,CASSPTYEQYF,TGTGCCAGCAGTCCCACCTACGAGCAGTACTTC
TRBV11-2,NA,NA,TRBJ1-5,CASSLTGAGGNQPQHF,TGTGCCAGCAGCTTAACCGGGGCAGGGGGCAATCAGCCCCAGCATTTT
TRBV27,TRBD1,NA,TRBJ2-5,CASRLGTGWETQYF,TGTGCCAGCAGGTTAGGGACAGGGTGGGAGACCCAGTACTTC
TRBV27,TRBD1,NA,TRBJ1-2,CASSVTPIGQAYGYTF,TGTGCCAGCAGTGTGACCCCCATTGGACAGGCCTATGGCTACACCTTC
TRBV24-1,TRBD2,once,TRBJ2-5,CATSDLGGGAETQYF,TGTGCCACCAGTGATTTGGGCGGGGGGGCAGAGACCCAGTACTTC
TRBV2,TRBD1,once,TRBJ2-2,CASRSTGPGELFF,TGTGCCAGCAGGTCGACAGGGCCCGGGGAGCTGTTTTTT
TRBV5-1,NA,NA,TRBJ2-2,CASRLLNTGELFF,TGCGCCAGCCGCCTATTGAACACCGGGGAGCTGTTTTTT
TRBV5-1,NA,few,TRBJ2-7,CASSPGQHFYEQYF,TGCGCCAGCAGCCCGGGGCAGCACTTTTACGAGCAGTACTTC
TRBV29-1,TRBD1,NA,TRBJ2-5,CSVFRQGSKETQYF,TGCAGCGTTTTCCGACAGGGAAGTAAAGAGACCCAGTACTTC
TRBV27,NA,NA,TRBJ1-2,CASSFIYGYTF,TGTGCCAGCAGTTTTATCTATGGCTACACCTTC
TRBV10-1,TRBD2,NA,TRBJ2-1,CASSEIPAAGEQFF,TGCGCCAGCAGTGAAATTCCGGCAGCGGGGGAGCAGTTCTTC
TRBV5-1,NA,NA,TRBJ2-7,CASSFPDYEQYF,TGCGCCAGCAGCTTTCCCGACTACGAGCAGTACTTC
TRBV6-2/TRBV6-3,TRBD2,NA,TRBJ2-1,CASSRPGLAREQFF,TGTGCCAGCAGCCGACCGGGACTAGCGAGGGAGCAGTTCTTC